This T cell receptor beta chain stems from a study of OX40 agonist ivuxolimab in advanced cancers. Turning to the study itself: Patients received the agonistic anti-OX40 (CD134) antibody ivuxolimab.

Overall study results and limits: At 0.1 to 3.0 mg/kg and by week 6, clonal expansion occurred in CD4+ and CD8+ blood T cells.

Remarks on this clone: Its specificity is unknown.

The data were produced by immunoSEQ multiplex PCR, yet TCRdb's version contains in-frame clones alone and is incomplete. The table records about 95,000 clones, 91% of them present only once. The CDR3 covers 13 residues. Trimming left V 4 bases short and J 1 base short, with 7 bases between. CDR1 and CDR2 (germline): SNHLY, FYNNEI. This sequence originates from an adult with an advanced solid tumor such as melanoma, head and neck, liver or kidney cancer. V usage is TRBV2 and J usage is TRBJ1-2, with D uncertain. The material was CD4+ or CD8+ T cells sorted from blood, obtained in a trial of the OX40 agonist ivuxolimab. DNA for the CDR3: TGTGCCAGCAGTGGGACGGTTAACTATGGCTACACCTTC. As protein: CASSGTVNYGYTF.